The 25 T cell receptor beta chains below come from one sample, sequenced in a study of T cells in Graves' hyperthyroidism and ophthalmopathy. RNA transcripts served as the template for amplifying TCR beta CDR3 regions. Carried out on the TCR CDR3, a first-round RT-PCR used the HTBI primer set. Via MiXCR, TCRdb re-called the multiplex PCR reads, giving one row per CDR3 protein. Here the sample spans about 540,000 distinct CDR3 sequences, about half being singletons. The sample was peripheral blood or thyroid tissue (not recorded which). Source of these receptors: a young woman with Graves' hyperthyroidism.

This clonotype was seen a few times. This sequence joins TRBV7-6 and TRBJ1-2; the D gene is possibly TRBD1 (5 bases). Germline CDR1 is SGHVS and CDR2 is FNYEAQ. There are 13 residues in the CDR3. V was pared by 5 bases and J by 8 bases, with 15 bases between. CDR3 DNA sequence: TGTGCCAGCAGCCTAACGGGGGAAGGAGGCTACACCTTC. It is translated as CASSLTGEGGYTF.

In its sample, this clonotype was seen many times. This chain links TRBV7-2 with TRBJ1-1; D is undetermined. The CDR3 loop spans 12 amino acids. CDR1 is SGHTA, CDR2 FQGNSA, per germline. V was trimmed by 0 bases and J by 6 bases, leaving 5 bases between them. The CDR3, as DNA: TGTGCCAGCAGCTTAGCGGGCTCTGAAGCTTTCTTT. This gives the protein CASSLAGSEAFF.

This rearrangement joins TRBV2 to TRBJ1-2, with TRBD1 matching 7 bases. Germline assignment: CDR1 SNHLY and CDR2 FYNNEI. The CDR3 sequence is 12 residues long. Trimming at V came to 9 bases and at J to 8 bases, leaving 9 bases not matched to a gene. This chain's CDR3 is CARAGTVLGYTF. As DNA, the CDR3 is TGTGCCAGGGCCGGGACAGTCTTAGGCTACACCTTC.

This clonotype was observed many times. This chain uses TRBV29-1 with TRBJ2-7; 9 nucleotides agree with TRBD1. Germline V gene data show CDR1 as SQVTM and CDR2 as ANQGSEA. The junction had 11 bases not matched to a gene; V was cut back by 3 bases and J by 5 bases. The CDR3 is 15 residues long. CDR3 DNA: TGCAGCGTTGACCCGACGGGACAGGGCGGGCACGAGCAGTACTTC. This sequence encodes CSVDPTGQGGHEQYF.

As regards this clonotype: A read error may produce the germline difference seen at one junction end. CDR3 coding DNA: TGTGTCAGCAGCCGTGAATCCGGTGATTCACCCCTCCACTTT. Amino acid sequence: CVSSRESGDSPLHF. The chain uses TRBV7-3 and TRBJ1-6; D gene unclear. The CDR3 consists of 14 residues. Germline V gives CDR1 SGHTA, CDR2 FQGTGA.

This clonotype turned up a few times. The gene calls are TRBV29-1 and TRBJ2-7; 7 nucleotides match TRBD2. Germline values: CDR1 SQVTM, CDR2 ANQGSEA. After removal of 5 bases from V and 5 bases from J, the junction contained 9 bases not matched to a gene. The CDR3 loop spans 13 amino acids. The chain's CDR3 is CSVRGPGRDEQYF. CDR3 nucleotides: TGCAGCGTTCGAGGACCGGGGAGGGACGAGCAGTACTTC.

This clonotype was counted a few times. This chain links TRBV2 with TRBJ1-5, with 9 bases fitting TRBD1. This CDR3 contains 13 residues. The germline V gene encodes CDR1 SNHLY and CDR2 FYNNEI. Germline trimming cut 9 bases from V and 5 bases from J; bases unmatched to any gene: 5. The CDR3 sequence: CARRDREDQPQHF. In DNA, the CDR3 is TGTGCCAGGAGGGACAGGGAGGATCAGCCCCAGCATTTT.

This clonotype came up many times. The V call is TRBV10-3, the J call TRBJ2-7; D not resolved. Germline values: CDR1 ENHRY, CDR2 SYGVKD. This CDR3 is 13 amino acids long. V lost 0 bases and J 2 bases, leaving 5 bases between the germline ends. The CDR3 sequence is CAISESDPYEQYF. The CDR3 region has the DNA TGTGCCATCAGTGAGTCAGATCCCTACGAGCAGTACTTC.

This clonotype was seen more than once but under ten times. The CDR3, as DNA: TGCAGCGTTGATGCGGGGTCTGGAAACACCATATATTTT. As protein: CSVDAGSGNTIYF. The chain recombines TRBV29-1 with TRBJ1-3; D unclear. V was cut by 3 bases and J by 1 base, with 7 bases left in between. CDR3 length equals 13 residues. From germline, CDR1 is SQVTM and CDR2 ANQGSEA.

This clonotype was seen a few times. The chain uses TRBV4-3 and TRBJ1-4; TRBD1 matches at 7 bases. Germline lookup yields CDR1 LGHNA and CDR2 YSLEER. The CDR3 is made up of 16 amino acids. V shed 3 bases, J shed 5 bases, and the junction held 9 bases outside the gene matches. The CDR3 loop reads CASSHRVQGGNEKLFF. As DNA, the CDR3 is TGCGCCAGCAGCCATCGGGTGCAGGGGGGGAATGAAAAACTGTTTTTT.

The J gene is TRBJ2-5, the V gene TRBV12-3 or TRBV12-4, with TRBD2 matching 9 bases. The length of the CDR3 is 15 residues. Trimming cost V 8 bases and J 3 bases; bases outside gene matches: 10. CDR3 nucleotide sequence: TGTGCCAGCCTCGTCGGTCTAGCGGGAAAAGAGACCCAGTACTTC. Its translation: CASLVGLAGKETQYF.

The chain carries TRBV11-2 and TRBJ1-4, with no clear D. The germline CDR1 and CDR2 sequences are SGHAT and FQNNGV. Trimming pared 1 base from V and 8 bases from J, leaving 11 bases between. CDR3 length: 14 residues. The CDR3 coding sequence is TGTGCCAGCAGCTTAGTTGGGGATGGAGAAAAACTGTTTTTT. Protein sequence: CASSLVGDGEKLFF.

This clonotype came up many times. The conserved phenylalanine or tryptophan is not found at the CDR3 terminus, so this likely reflects a read error. Because the CDR3's place on the DNA is in doubt, the DNA is left out and the CDR3 is given as listed by TCRdb. This rearrangement joins TRBV2 to TRBJ1-2; the D call TRBD1 from the table was never checked on the DNA. The V gene's germline CDR1 is SNHLY and CDR2 FYNNEI. The CDR3 sequence runs 8 residues, both termini included. CDR3 amino acids: CASRADWV.

The table lists this clonotype with a few counts. V is TRBV25-1 and J is TRBJ1-1, with D uncertain. Germline V CDR1 and CDR2: MGHDK, SYGVNS. The CDR3 runs to 12 residues. Trimming left V 4 bases short and J 5 bases short, with 8 bases between. The CDR3 spells CASSGKETEAFF. CDR3 coding DNA: TGTGCCAGCAGTGGGAAGGAGACTGAAGCTTTCTTT. The whole variable domain, filled in from reference TRBV25-1 and TRBJ1-1, reads EADIYQTPRYLVIGTGKKITLECSQTMGHDKMYWYQQDPGMELHLIHYSYGVNSTEKGDLSSESTVSRIRTEHFPLTLESARPSHTSQYLCASSGKETEAFFGQGTRLTVV.

In its sample, this clonotype was seen once. The junction departs from germline at one end; a sequencing error may be responsible. This chain connects TRBV7-7 to TRBJ1-1; D is undetermined. The CDR3 covers 14 residues. Germline V gene data show CDR1 as SSHAT and CDR2 as FNYEAQ (reference sequence). CDR3 in amino acids: CASSSGSLNTEASF. The CDR3 DNA reads TGTGCCAGCAGCTCCGGCAGCCTGAACACTGAAGCTTCCTTT.

This chain links TRBV7-9 with TRBJ1-2, with a weak D call TRBD1 (5 bases). Looked up from germline, CDR1 is SEHNR and CDR2 is FQNEAQ (reference sequence). V lost 4 bases and J lost 6, with 18 bases in between. The length of the CDR3 is 15 residues. The CDR3 sequence: CASSSVGRTLDGYTF. The CDR3 nucleotides are TGTGCCAGCAGCTCAGTGGGGAGGACACTGGATGGCTACACCTTC. Full variable domain (outside the CDR3, taken from reference TRBV7-9 and TRBJ1-2): DTGVSQNPRHKITKRGQNVTFRCDPISEHNRLYWYRQTLGQGPEFLTYFQNEAQLEKSRLLSDRFSAERPKGSFSTLEIQRTEQGDSAMYLCASSSVGRTLDGYTFGSGTRLTVV.

This clonotype was observed a handful of times. V gene TRBV6-6 combines with J gene TRBJ2-7; no clear D. Trimming removed 4 bases from V and 4 bases from J, with 14 bases in between. This CDR3 comprises 14 residues. CDR1 MNHNY and CDR2 SVGAGI come from the germline V gene (reference sequence). The CDR3 loop is CASSWVSDEYEQYF. As DNA, the CDR3 is TGTGCCAGCAGTTGGGTATCGGACGAGTACGAGCAGTACTTC.

V is TRBV2 and J is TRBJ1-5, with D perhaps TRBD1 (6 bases). The CDR3 is 11 amino acids. Germline CDR1 is SNHLY and CDR2 is FYNNEI. V was cut by 11 bases and J by 7 bases, with 12 bases left in between. The chain's CDR3 is CASGGEQPQHF. In nucleotides, the CDR3 is TGTGCCTCGGGGGGCGAACAGCCCCAGCATTTT.

J is TRBJ2-1 and V is TRBV10-3, with 7 bases fitting TRBD2. The CDR3 extends over 16 amino acids. J lost 1 base, V lost 0 bases, and 3 bases had no gene match. Germline CDR1 is ENHRY and CDR2 is SYGVKD. Here the CDR3 reads CAISESISGSYNEQFF. The DNA of the CDR3 is TGTGCCATCAGTGAGTCGATTAGCGGGTCCTACAATGAGCAGTTCTTC.

This chain connects TRBV5-1 to TRBJ2-7, with TRBD2 identical over 16 bases. The closer fit of TRBJ2-1 to the DNA end suggests the J call may be wrong. Germline CDR1 is SGHRS and CDR2 is YFSETQ. The CDR3 runs 21 residues. CDR3 residues: CASSLGTMGLAGGPAINEQFF. DNA for the CDR3: TGCGCCAGCAGCTTGGGAACCATGGGACTAGCGGGAGGGCCGGCGATCAATGAGCAGTTCTTC.

The table lists this clonotype with many counts. CDR3 amino acids: CASSFPGVTEAFF. DNA for the CDR3: TGCGCCAGCAGCTTCCCGGGGGTCACTGAAGCTTTCTTT. The chain uses TRBV5-1 and TRBJ1-1; TRBD1 is a possible D gene (5 bases). Trimming took off 2 bases at V and 4 bases at J, with 9 bases between the two ends. The length of the CDR3 is 13 residues. Germline values: CDR1 SGHRS, CDR2 YFSETQ. Using reference TRBV5-1 and TRBJ1-1 for the parts outside the CDR3, the full variable domain is KAGVTQTPRYLIKTRGQQVTLSCSPISGHRSVSWYQQTPGQGLQFLFEYFSETQRNKGNFPGRFSGRQFSNSRSEMNVSTLELGDSALYLCASSFPGVTEAFFGQGTRLTVV.

This chain links TRBV9 with TRBJ2-5, with D maybe TRBD1 (5 bases). Germline V gives CDR1 SGDLS, CDR2 YYNGEE. Trimming took off 4 bases at V and 4 bases at J, with 17 bases between the two ends. The CDR3 runs 15 residues. CDR3 in amino acids: CASSQKGAMGETQYF. CDR3 DNA sequence: TGTGCCAGCAGCCAAAAAGGGGCAATGGGAGAGACCCAGTACTTC.

This clonotype was detected only a few times. The rearrangement links TRBV7-9 to TRBJ2-5; 10 nucleotides match TRBD2. The germline gives CDR1 SEHNR, CDR2 FQNEAQ (reference sequence). The CDR3 totals 17 residues. V trimming: 1 base; J trimming: 2 bases; junction bases outside the gene matches: 7. DNA for the CDR3: TGTGCCAGCAGCTTAGTAGCGGGAGGAGTGTGGCAAGAGACCCAGTACTTC. Protein: CASSLVAGGVWQETQYF.

The rearrangement uses TRBV7-9 and TRBJ1-5, with D perhaps matching TRBD1 (6 bases). CDR1 SEHNR and CDR2 FQNEAQ come from the germline V gene (reference sequence). V lost 3 bases and J lost 1, with 16 bases in between. This CDR3 comprises 17 residues. Here the CDR3 DNA reads TGTGCCAGCAGCTTGGGGGGCGGCTTCGTGAGCAATCAGCCCCAGCATTTT. Translating gives CASSLGGGFVSNQPQHF.

This clonotype was seen more than once but under ten times. This chain links TRBV25-1 with TRBJ1-2; D unresolved. Trimming pared 8 bases from V and 4 bases from J, leaving 14 bases between. The CDR3 is made up of 13 amino acids. The germline gives CDR1 MGHDK, CDR2 SYGVNS. CDR3 loop: CASYARTLYGYTF. CDR3 coding DNA: TGTGCCAGCTATGCACGGACCCTCTATGGCTACACCTTC.